One sample yielded the 9 T cell receptor beta chains listed below, sequenced in a study of PD-1 blockade in classical Hodgkin lymphoma. Sample time point: cycle 4 day 1 (C4D1), after less than seven weeks of nivolumab. Each patient experienced a relapse that followed autologous stem cell transplantation, and brentuximab vedotin exposure varied. The CD4+ T cells used were purified from thawed PBMCs through magnetic negative selection. Libraries were prepared by immunoSEQ multiplex PCR; TCRdb keeps only in-frame clonotypes and omits some of them. Altogether about 4,800 clones are present, roughly 83% being singletons, with the ten largest covering more than 3%. This specimen was CD4+ T cells from blood, taken before the fourth cycle of nivolumab. The source of these receptors is a human donor with classical Hodgkin lymphoma.

The count of this clone is one. This chain connects TRBV28 to TRBJ1-5, with 7 bases identical to TRBD1. The CDR3 runs 16 residues. Germline V gene data show CDR1 as MDHEN and CDR2 as SYDVKM. V lost 2 bases to trimming and J lost 6 bases; unmatched junction nucleotides: 10. This CDR3 reads CASSLRNRGVSQPQHF. CDR3 nucleotides: TGTGCCAGCAGTTTAAGGAACAGGGGTGTCAGTCAGCCCCAGCATTTT.

The chain joins TRBV2 to TRBJ1-4; D is unclear. The CDR3 consists of 14 residues. CDR1 is SNHLY, CDR2 FYNNEI, per germline. Trimming shortened V by 4 bases and J by 0 bases, and 6 bases separated the two germline ends. CDR3 coding DNA: TGTGCCAGCAGTGTAGGGCCAACTAATGAAAAACTGTTTTTT. This translates into CASSVGPTNEKLFF.

The V gene is TRBV28, the J gene TRBJ1-4; tentative D call: TRBD1 (5 bases). The CDR3 has 18 amino acids. V was pared by 2 bases and J by 14 bases, with 30 bases between. Germline V CDR1 and CDR2: MDHEN, SYDVKM. The DNA for the CDR3 is TGTGCCAGCAGTTTACGGGGGACTAGAGGGATGGCGAGAAAACGGCTGTTTTTT. This gives the protein CASSLRGTRGMARKRLFF.

This clone showed up just once. The chain uses TRBV10-3 and TRBJ2-5, with 7 nucleotides matching TRBD1. Germline CDR1 and CDR2: ENHRY and SYGVKD. The V segment lost 6 bases and the J segment 3 bases; nucleotides outside the gene matches: 4. The length of the CDR3 is 13 residues. CDR3 nucleotides: TGTGCCATCAGAATAGGGGGCGAAGAGACCCAGTACTTC. This translates into CAIRIGGEETQYF.

V is TRBV7-9 and J is TRBJ1-2; 7 nucleotides agree with TRBD1. J gave up 7 bases and V 5 bases, and 4 bases lay outside the gene matches. Looked up from germline, CDR1 is SEHNR and CDR2 is FQNEAQ (reference sequence). CDR3 size: 12 residues. CDR3 sequence reads: CASSDWTGGYTF. As DNA, the CDR3 is TGTGCCAGCAGCGACTGGACAGGTGGCTACACCTTC.

The chain couples TRBV27 to TRBJ2-7, with D perhaps matching TRBD1 (6 bases). Trimming took 6 bases from V and 6 from J, leaving 15 bases between them. The CDR3 contains 13 residues. In germline, CDR1 is MNHEY, CDR2 SMNVEV (reference sequence). CDR3 coding DNA: TGTGCCAGCAGCTCACAACAGGGTTCCGAGCAGTACTTC. It encodes CASSSQQGSEQYF.

V is TRBV14 and J is TRBJ2-5; D is possibly TRBD1 or TRBD2 (6 bases each). Per the germline V gene, CDR1 is SGHDN and CDR2 is FVKESK. The CDR3 is 14 residues long. Trimming stripped 1 base from V and 5 bases from J, with 11 bases between. Here the CDR3 reads CASSQGGARETQYF. CDR3 in DNA: TGTGCCAGCAGCCAAGGGGGGGCTCGGGAGACCCAGTACTTC.

This CDR3 is CAISESTAADREYF. CDR3 in DNA: TGTGCCATCAGTGAGTCGACAGCAGCGGACAGGGAGTACTTC. The chain is built from TRBV10-3 and TRBJ2-7; TRBD1 matches at 8 bases. J lost 11 bases, V lost 0 bases, and 9 bases had no gene match. Germline CDR1 reads ENHRY; CDR2 reads SYGVKD. This CDR3 comprises 14 residues.

The chain is built from TRBV19 and TRBJ2-1, with unresolved D. The CDR3 totals 16 residues. V was cut by 2 bases and J by 2 bases, with 13 bases left in between. Germline lookup yields CDR1 LNHDA and CDR2 SQIVND (reference sequence). The CDR3 is CASSISPQVTYNEQFF. In DNA, the CDR3 is TGTGCCAGTAGTATATCCCCCCAGGTTACCTACAATGAGCAGTTCTTC.